What follows describes a single T cell receptor beta chain. A much larger clone differs by one base, so this may be a read error. Time point here: newly diagnosed GD, antithyroid drugs for less than 3 months. Generation of the TCR library employed RNA extracted from PBMCs. The TCR beta library used iRepertoire HTBI primers with Arm-PCR amplification of CDR3. TCRdb analysed the multiplex PCR reads with MiXCR anew, one entry per CDR3 protein. The data hold hundreds of thousands of distinct CDR3 sequences, with around 15% observed a single time. This sample was taken from a study of regulatory T cells in long-lasting Graves disease. Trimming removed 3 bases from V and 12 bases from J, with 18 bases in between. Germline CDR1 SGHNT, CDR2 YENEEA. CDR3 length: 13 residues. The sample was also linked to a second study, of T cells in Graves' hyperthyroidism and ophthalmopathy.

The chain has TRBV11-3 and TRBJ2-7; D not resolved. This TCR came from a woman aged 35-65 years with Graves disease. The sample consisted of peripheral blood mononuclear cells (PBMCs), taken at new diagnosis, from a patient treated with antithyroid drugs. DNA of the CDR3: TGTGCCAGCAGCTTGGGGATAGCCGAGACCCTGTACTTC. It is translated as CASSLGIAETLYF. The variable domain in full, completed from reference TRBV11-3 and TRBJ2-7, reads EAGVVQSPRYKIIEKKQPVAFWCNPISGHNTLYWYLQNLGQGPELLIRYENEEAVDDSQLPKDRFSAERLKGVDSTLKIQPAELGDSAVYLCASSLGIAETLYFGPGTRLTVT.